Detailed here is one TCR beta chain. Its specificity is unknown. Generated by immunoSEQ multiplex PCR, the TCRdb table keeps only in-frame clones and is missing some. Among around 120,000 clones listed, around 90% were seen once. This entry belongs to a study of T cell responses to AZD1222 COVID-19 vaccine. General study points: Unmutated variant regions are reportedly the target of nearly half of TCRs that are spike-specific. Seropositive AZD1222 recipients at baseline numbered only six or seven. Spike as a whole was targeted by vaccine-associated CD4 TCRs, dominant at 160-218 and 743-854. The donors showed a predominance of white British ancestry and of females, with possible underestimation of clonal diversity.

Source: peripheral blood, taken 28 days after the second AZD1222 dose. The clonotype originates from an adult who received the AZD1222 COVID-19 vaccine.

The CDR3 loop reads CASSARAGGTTDTQYF. The CDR3 DNA is TGTGCCAGCAGCGCTAGGGCGGGCGGGACCACAGATACGCAGTATTTT. V and J are TRBV11-2 and TRBJ2-3; maybe TRBD2 (6 bases). V was clipped by 5 bases and J by 2 bases, with 17 bases between them. Looked up from germline, CDR1 is SGHAT and CDR2 is FQNNGV. The CDR3 contains 16 residues.